This T cell receptor beta chain was captured in a study of vaccination effects on CD4 cells after COVID-19. Whole-study findings and limits: There were few convalescent patients in the study and no early post-infection timepoints.

Subsequent to a culture period of about ten days, CD4+ T cells were isolated. Participants were vaccinated with two doses of either the BNT162b2 or mRNA-1273 vaccine. Assay: immunoSEQ multiplex PCR; the TCRdb copy retains only in-frame clones and omits some. The table has 66,000 or so clones, 74% seen once. As regards this clone: Its antigen is still unknown.

The CDR3 runs 15 residues. Germline V gene data show CDR1 as MNHEY and CDR2 as SVGAGI. Trimming at V came to 6 bases and at J to 6 bases, leaving 9 bases not matched to a gene. The sample here was CD4+ T cells from PBMCs cultured without peptide, taken after COVID-19 vaccination. This receptor was taken from a human donor who received a COVID-19 vaccine. The rearrangement links TRBV6-5 to TRBJ2-1, with 9 bases lining up with TRBD1. The DNA for the CDR3 is TGTGCCAGCAGGGGAGGACAGGGGAGGGGCAATGAGCAGTTCTTC. It is translated as CASRGGQGRGNEQFF.